This T cell receptor beta chain emerged from a study of identical twins (dated by TCRdb to about 2016). Background on the whole study: The study deep-sequenced TCR alpha and beta repertoires from monozygotic twins, unrelated adults of various ages and cord blood to test whether fetal clonotypes persist. To rule out contamination, the twin experiments were replicated at different times with different library preparation protocols.

All donors were healthy Caucasians. Library preparation was by 5' RACE. Sequencing was carried out with an Illumina HiSeq 2000. A universal primer binding site was added through template switching, and the final cDNA carried a unique molecular identifier so that TCR cDNA molecules could be counted accurately. Specific primers in the conserved constant-segment region were used to synthesize first-strand cDNA for the TCR alpha and beta chains. To control for contamination, each cDNA library was double barcoded with a SMART-Mk sample barcode plus Illumina barcodes. TruSeq adapter sequences along with Illumina sample barcodes were introduced in two successive PCR steps. TCR alpha and beta cDNA libraries were sequenced on the Illumina HiSeq platform with custom primers. In the source study's methods: MiGEC was used to process raw reads and extract unique molecular identifiers, and MiXCR was used to find CDR3 positions. For each individual, recombination models were inferred using an EM algorithm with the repgenHMM and IGoR tools. Shared clonotypes were analyzed with the tcR package in R, and sharing was normalized by the product of cloneset sizes. To study raw recombination without the effects of thymic and clonal selection, out-of-frame nonproductive sequences were analyzed. TCRdb applied fastp at Q25 and MiXCR to the public reads, then kept only in-frame beta chains. Identical CDR3 protein sequences are pooled into one entry, listed with their most common genes and DNA. TCRdb's processing, not the authors', yielded these V and J calls. For this sample there are around 1.7 million distinct CDR3 sequences; about 32% appear just once. Of the sample, about 0.27% is held by the ten largest clones.

This clonotype was detected only a few times. This clone's antigen is unknown. It has no much larger one-base neighbor in the sample; base qualities were not kept. From a lookup of the germline V gene, CDR1 and CDR2 are SGHAT and FQNNGV. The CDR3 numbers 15 residues from cysteine through phenylalanine. Kept here is only the CDR3 DNA, which spans 45 bases and is read in frame from base 1. V loses 2 bases, J loses 11 bases, and the germline ends lie 21 bases apart. Broad study findings and their caveats: Conclusions relied on cross-sectional statistical analysis, since the same donors could not be followed over many years. Invariant T cells such as MAIT and iNKT could partly confound zero-insertion analyses, though diverse VJ usage argued against this for most clonotypes. Fewer insertions were carried by abundant cord blood beta clonotypes, a similar but weaker trend appeared in young adult naive repertoires, and no such trend appeared in memory repertoires. In monozygotic twins, recombination models systematically underestimated out-of-frame TCR alpha sharing, but the models matched the sharing seen between unrelated individuals. The excess sharing between twins in beta out-of-frame sequences was weaker because fewer shared sequences reduced the signal-to-noise ratio. Compared with coincidental sharing between unrelated individuals, an excess of low generation-probability sequences was observed among out-of-frame TCR alpha sequences shared between twins.

The material sequenced was cord blood. This chain is built from TRBV11-2 and TRBJ1-1, with the D gene not confidently named. This sequence was found in a newborn girl in good health. In nucleotides, the sequence is TGTGCCAGCAGCTTAATCCCCAGGCCCTGGAACGGGGCTTTCTTT. Its amino acids are CASSLIPRPWNGAFF.